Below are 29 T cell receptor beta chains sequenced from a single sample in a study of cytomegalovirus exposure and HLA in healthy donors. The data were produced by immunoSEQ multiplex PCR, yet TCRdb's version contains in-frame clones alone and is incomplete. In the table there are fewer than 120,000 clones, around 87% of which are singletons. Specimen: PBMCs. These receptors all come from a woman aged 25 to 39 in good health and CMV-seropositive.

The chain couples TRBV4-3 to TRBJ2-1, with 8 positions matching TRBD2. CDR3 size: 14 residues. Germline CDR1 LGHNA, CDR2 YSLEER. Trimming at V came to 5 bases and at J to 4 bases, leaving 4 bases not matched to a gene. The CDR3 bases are TGCGCCAGCAGCTCGGGGGGGAGATACAATGAGCAGTTCTTC. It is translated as CASSSGGRYNEQFF.

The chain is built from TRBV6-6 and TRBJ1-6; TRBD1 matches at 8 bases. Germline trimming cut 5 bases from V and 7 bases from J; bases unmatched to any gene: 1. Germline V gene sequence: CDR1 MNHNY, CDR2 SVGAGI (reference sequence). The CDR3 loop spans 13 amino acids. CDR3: CASSAGGNSPLHF. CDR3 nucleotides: TGTGCCAGCAGTGCAGGGGGCAATTCACCCCTCCACTTT.

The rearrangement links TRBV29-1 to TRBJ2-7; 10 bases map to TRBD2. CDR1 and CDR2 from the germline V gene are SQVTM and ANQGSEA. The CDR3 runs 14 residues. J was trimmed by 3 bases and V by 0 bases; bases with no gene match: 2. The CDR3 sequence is CSVEEPSGGYEQYF. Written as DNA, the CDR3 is TGCAGCGTTGAAGAGCCTAGCGGGGGCTACGAGCAGTACTTC.

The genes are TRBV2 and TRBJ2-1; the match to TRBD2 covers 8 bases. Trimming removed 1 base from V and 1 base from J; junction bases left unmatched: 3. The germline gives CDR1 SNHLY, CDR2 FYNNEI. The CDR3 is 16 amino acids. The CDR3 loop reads CASSEGPSGSYNEQFF. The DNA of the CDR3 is TGTGCCAGCAGTGAAGGTCCTAGCGGGTCCTACAATGAGCAGTTCTTC.

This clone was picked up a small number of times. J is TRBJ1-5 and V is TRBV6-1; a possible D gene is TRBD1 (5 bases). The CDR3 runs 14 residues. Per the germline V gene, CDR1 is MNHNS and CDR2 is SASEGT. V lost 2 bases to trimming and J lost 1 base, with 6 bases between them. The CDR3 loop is CASSEQGSNQPQHF. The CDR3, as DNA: TGTGCCAGCAGTGAACAGGGAAGCAATCAGCCCCAGCATTTT.

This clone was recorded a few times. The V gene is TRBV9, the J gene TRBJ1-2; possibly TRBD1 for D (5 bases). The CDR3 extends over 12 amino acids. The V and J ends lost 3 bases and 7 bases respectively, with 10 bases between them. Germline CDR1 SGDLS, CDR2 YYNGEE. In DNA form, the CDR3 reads TGTGCCAGCAGCGACGGGGGACCTGGCTACACCTTC. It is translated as CASSDGGPGYTF.

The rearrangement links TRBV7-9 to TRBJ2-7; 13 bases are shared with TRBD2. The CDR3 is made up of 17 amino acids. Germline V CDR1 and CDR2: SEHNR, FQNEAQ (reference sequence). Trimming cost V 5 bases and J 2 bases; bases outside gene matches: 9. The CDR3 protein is CASSPGGLAGVTYEQYF. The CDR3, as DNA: TGTGCCAGCAGCCCAGGAGGACTAGCGGGAGTTACCTACGAGCAGTACTTC.

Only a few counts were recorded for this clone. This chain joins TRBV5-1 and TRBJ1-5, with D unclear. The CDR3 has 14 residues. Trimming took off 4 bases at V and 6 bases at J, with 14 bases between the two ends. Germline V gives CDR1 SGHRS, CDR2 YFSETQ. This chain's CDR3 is CASSPIEGGQPQHF. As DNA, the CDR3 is TGCGCCAGCAGCCCTATCGAGGGAGGTCAGCCCCAGCATTTT.

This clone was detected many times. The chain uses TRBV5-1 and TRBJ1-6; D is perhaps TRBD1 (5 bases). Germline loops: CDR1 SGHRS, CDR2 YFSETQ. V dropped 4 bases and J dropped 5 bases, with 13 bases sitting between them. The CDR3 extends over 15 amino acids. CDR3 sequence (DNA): TGCGCCAGCAGCACCCAGGGCGGCCATAATTCACCCCTCCACTTT. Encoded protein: CASSTQGGHNSPLHF.

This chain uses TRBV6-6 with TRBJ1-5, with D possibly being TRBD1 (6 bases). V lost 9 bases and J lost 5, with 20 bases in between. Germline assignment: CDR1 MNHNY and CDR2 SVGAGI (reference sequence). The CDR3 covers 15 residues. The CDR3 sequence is CARRRQAKGDQPQHF. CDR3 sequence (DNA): TGTGCCAGACGAAGACAGGCCAAGGGGGATCAGCCCCAGCATTTT.

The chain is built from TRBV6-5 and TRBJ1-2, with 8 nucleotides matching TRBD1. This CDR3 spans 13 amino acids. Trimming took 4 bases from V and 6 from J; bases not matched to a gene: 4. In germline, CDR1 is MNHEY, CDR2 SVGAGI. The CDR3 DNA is TGTGCCAGCAGTTGGGACAGGAGGGATGGCTACACCTTC. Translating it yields CASSWDRRDGYTF.

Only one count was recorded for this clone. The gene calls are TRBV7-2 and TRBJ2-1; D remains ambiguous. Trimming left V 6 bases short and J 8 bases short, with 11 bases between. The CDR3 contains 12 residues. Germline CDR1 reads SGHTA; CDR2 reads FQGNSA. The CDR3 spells CASRANIDEQFF. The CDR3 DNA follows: TGTGCCAGCAGAGCTAATATCGATGAGCAGTTCTTC.

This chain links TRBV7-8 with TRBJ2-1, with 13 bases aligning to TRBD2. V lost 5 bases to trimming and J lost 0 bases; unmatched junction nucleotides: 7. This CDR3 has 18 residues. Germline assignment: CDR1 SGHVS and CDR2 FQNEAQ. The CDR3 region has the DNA TGTGCCAGCAGCCGACGACTAGCGGGGGGAAGCTCCTACAATGAGCAGTTCTTC. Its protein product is CASSRRLAGGSSYNEQFF.

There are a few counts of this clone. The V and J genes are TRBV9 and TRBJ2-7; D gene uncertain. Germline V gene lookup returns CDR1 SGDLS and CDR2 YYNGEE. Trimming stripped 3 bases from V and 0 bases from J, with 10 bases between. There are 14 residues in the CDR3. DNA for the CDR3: TGTGCCAGCAGCGCCTACCTGTCCTCCTACGAGCAGTACTTC. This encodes CASSAYLSSYEQYF.

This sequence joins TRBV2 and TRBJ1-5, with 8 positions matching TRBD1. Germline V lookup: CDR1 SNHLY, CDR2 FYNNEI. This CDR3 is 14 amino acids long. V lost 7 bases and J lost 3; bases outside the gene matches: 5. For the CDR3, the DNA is TGTGCCAGCAAGAACAGGGGGATCAATCAGCCCCAGCATTTT. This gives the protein CASKNRGINQPQHF.

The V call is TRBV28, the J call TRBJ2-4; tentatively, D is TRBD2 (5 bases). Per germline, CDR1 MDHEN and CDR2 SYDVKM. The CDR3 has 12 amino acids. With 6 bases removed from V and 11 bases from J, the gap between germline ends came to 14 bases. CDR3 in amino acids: CASSIQLGVQYF. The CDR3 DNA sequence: TGTGCCAGCAGCATCCAACTCGGGGTTCAGTACTTC.

CDR3 DNA: TGCAGCGTTCCGAGCGGGAGGTCAGATACGCAGTATTTT. As protein: CSVPSGRSDTQYF. The chain couples TRBV29-1 to TRBJ2-3; 9 bases agree with TRBD2. This CDR3 comprises 13 residues. The trim removed 5 bases at V and 4 bases at J, leaving 4 bases unmatched. Germline assignment: CDR1 SQVTM and CDR2 ANQGSEA.

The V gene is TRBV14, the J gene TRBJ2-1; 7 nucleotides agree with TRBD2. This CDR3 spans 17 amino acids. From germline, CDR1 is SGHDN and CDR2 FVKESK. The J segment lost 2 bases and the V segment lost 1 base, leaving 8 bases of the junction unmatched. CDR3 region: CASSQGGGGLPYNEQFF. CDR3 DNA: TGTGCCAGCAGCCAAGGGGGCGGGGGTCTTCCCTACAATGAGCAGTTCTTC.

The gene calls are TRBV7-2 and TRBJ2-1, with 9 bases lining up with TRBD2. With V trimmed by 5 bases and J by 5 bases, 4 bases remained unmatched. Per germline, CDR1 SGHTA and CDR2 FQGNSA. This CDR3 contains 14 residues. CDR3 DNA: TGTGCCAGCAGCCCCCGGACTAGCGACAATGAGCAGTTCTTC. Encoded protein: CASSPRTSDNEQFF.

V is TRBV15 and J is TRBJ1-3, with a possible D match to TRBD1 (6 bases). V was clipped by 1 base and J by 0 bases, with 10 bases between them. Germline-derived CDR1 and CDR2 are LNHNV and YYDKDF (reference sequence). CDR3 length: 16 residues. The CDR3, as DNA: TGTGCCACCAGCAGAGGGCGGGGGGCCTCTGGAAACACCATATATTTT. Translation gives CATSRGRGASGNTIYF.

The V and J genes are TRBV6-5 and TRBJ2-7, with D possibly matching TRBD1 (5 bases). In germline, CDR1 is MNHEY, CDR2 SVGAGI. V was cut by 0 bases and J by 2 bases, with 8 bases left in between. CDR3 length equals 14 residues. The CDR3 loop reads CASSYSQGPYEQYF. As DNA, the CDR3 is TGTGCCAGCAGTTACTCGCAGGGTCCCTACGAGCAGTACTTC.

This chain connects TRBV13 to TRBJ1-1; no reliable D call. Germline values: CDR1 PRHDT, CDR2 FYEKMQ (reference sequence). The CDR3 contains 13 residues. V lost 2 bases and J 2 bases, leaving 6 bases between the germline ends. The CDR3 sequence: CASSLTVNTEAFF. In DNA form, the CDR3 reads TGTGCCAGCAGCTTAACGGTAAACACTGAAGCTTTCTTT.

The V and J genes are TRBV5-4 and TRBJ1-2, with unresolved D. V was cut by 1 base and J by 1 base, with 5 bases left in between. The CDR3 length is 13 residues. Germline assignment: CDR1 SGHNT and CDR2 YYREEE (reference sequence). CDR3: CASSLRHNYGYTF. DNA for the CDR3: TGTGCCAGCAGCTTGCGACATAACTATGGCTACACCTTC.

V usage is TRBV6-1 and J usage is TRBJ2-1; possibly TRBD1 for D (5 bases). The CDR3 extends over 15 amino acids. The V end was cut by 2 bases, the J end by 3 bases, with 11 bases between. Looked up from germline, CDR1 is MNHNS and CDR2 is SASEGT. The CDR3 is CASSEFEDSYNEQFF. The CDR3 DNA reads TGTGCCAGCAGTGAATTCGAAGACAGCTACAATGAGCAGTTCTTC.

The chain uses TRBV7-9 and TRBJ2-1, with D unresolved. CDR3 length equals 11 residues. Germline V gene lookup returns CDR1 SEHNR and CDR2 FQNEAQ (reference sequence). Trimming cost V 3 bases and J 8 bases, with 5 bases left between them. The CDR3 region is CASSFSDEQFF. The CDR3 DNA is TGTGCCAGCAGCTTCTCGGATGAGCAGTTCTTC.

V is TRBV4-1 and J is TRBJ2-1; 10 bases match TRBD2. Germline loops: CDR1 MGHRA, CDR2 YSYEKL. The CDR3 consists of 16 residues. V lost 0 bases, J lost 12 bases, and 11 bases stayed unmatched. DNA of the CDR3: TGCGCCAGCAGCCAAGAAGTGAAGATCTTAGCGGGGGGGCAGTTCTTC. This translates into CASSQEVKILAGGQFF.

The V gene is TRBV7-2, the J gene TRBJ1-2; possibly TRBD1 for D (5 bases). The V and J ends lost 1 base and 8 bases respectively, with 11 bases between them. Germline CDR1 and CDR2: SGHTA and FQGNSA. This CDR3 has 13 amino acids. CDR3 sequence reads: CASSLGSRAGYTF. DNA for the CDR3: TGTGCCAGCAGCTTAGGGAGCAGGGCCGGCTACACCTTC.

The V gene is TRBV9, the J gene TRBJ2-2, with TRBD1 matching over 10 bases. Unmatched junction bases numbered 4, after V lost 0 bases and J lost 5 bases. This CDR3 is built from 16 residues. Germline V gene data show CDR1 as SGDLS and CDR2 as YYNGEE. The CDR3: CASSVEGTGVTGELFF. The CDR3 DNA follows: TGTGCCAGCAGCGTAGAAGGGACAGGGGTAACCGGGGAGCTGTTTTTT.

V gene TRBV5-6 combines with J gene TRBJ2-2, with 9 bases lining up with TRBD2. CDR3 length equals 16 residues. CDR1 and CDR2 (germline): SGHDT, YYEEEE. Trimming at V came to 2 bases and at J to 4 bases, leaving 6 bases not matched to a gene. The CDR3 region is CASSLGFSGGTGELFF. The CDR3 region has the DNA TGTGCCAGCAGCTTAGGATTTAGCGGGGGCACCGGGGAGCTGTTTTTT.